This passage covers 29 T cell receptor beta chains from one sample sequenced in a study of cytomegalovirus exposure and HLA in healthy donors. Clones were sequenced by immunoSEQ multiplex PCR, and TCRdb holds only the in-frame ones, with some missing. Among about 330,000 clones listed, 80% to 90% were seen once. Sequenced material: PBMCs. These receptors came from a woman between 18 and 30 years old in good health and CMV-seronegative.

The chain carries TRBV4-3 and TRBJ1-4; D perhaps matches TRBD1 (6 bases). The CDR3 is 13 residues long. Deletions cut 8 bases from V and 4 bases from J, with 11 bases between. The germline CDR1 and CDR2 sequences are LGHNA and YSLEER. This chain's CDR3 is CASGQLVNEKLFF. CDR3 in DNA: TGCGCCAGCGGACAGCTAGTTAATGAAAAACTGTTTTTT.

The rearrangement uses TRBV6-5 and TRBJ1-1, with D hard to call. Trimming left V 4 bases short and J 2 bases short, with 5 bases between. This CDR3 has 12 residues. The germline gives CDR1 MNHEY, CDR2 SVGAGI. The CDR3: CASSSPNTEAFF. The CDR3 DNA reads as TGTGCCAGCAGTTCTCCTAACACTGAAGCTTTCTTT.

The gene calls are TRBV6-5 and TRBJ2-1, with D perhaps matching TRBD1 (7 bases). V dropped 7 bases and J dropped 4 bases, with 14 bases sitting between them. The CDR3 is 14 residues long. Germline assignment: CDR1 MNHEY and CDR2 SVGAGI. CDR3 protein: CASTRQGGYNEQFF. In DNA form, the CDR3 reads TGTGCCAGCACTCGACAGGGAGGATACAATGAGCAGTTCTTC.

This chain links TRBV13 with TRBJ2-7; a possible D gene is TRBD1 (6 bases). The germline gives CDR1 PRHDT, CDR2 FYEKMQ (reference sequence). V was trimmed by 3 bases and J by 1 base, leaving 13 bases between them. The CDR3 has 15 residues. CDR3 in amino acids: CASSFWQGTSYEQYF. The CDR3 DNA follows: TGTGCCAGCAGCTTCTGGCAGGGGACGTCCTACGAGCAGTACTTC.

The gene calls are TRBV28 and TRBJ2-7, with 8 bases identical to TRBD1. Trimming at V came to 5 bases and at J to 2 bases, leaving 14 bases not matched to a gene. Germline V gives CDR1 MDHEN, CDR2 SYDVKM. CDR3 length: 17 amino acids. The CDR3 sequence: CASSLTPGDRPTYEQYF. The CDR3 nucleotides are TGTGCCAGCAGTCTTACCCCAGGGGACAGGCCGACCTACGAGCAGTACTTC.

The V and J genes are TRBV5-1 and TRBJ2-5, with D possibly TRBD2 on 6 matching bases. CDR3 length: 15 amino acids. V gave up 4 bases and J gave up 7 bases, with 20 bases separating them. Germline lookup yields CDR1 SGHRS and CDR2 YFSETQ. CDR3 in DNA: TGCGCCAGCAGCCCTCTACCCGGGGACTCGGGGACCCAGTACTTC. It codes for CASSPLPGDSGTQYF.

This chain links TRBV6-4 with TRBJ1-1, with 8 bases identical to TRBD1. In germline, CDR1 is MRHNA, CDR2 SNTAGT. CDR3 length: 14 residues. The junction had 10 bases not matched to a gene; V was cut back by 4 bases and J by 9 bases. The CDR3 reads CASSGTGGASQAFF. In DNA form, the CDR3 reads TGTGCCAGCAGTGGAACAGGGGGAGCGAGCCAAGCTTTCTTT.

The chain uses TRBV2 and TRBJ2-5; 7 bases are a match to TRBD1. V lost 5 bases, J lost 5 bases, and 8 bases stayed unmatched. Germline V CDR1 and CDR2: SNHLY, FYNNEI. CDR3 length: 14 amino acids. The CDR3 nucleotides read TGTGCCAGCAGTTCCCGGACAGGTTCGGAGACCCAGTACTTC. Residues: CASSSRTGSETQYF.

This sequence joins TRBV29-1 and TRBJ2-5; TRBD2 matches at 10 bases. From germline, CDR1 is SQVTM and CDR2 ANQGSEA. The CDR3 contains 16 residues. With V trimmed by 7 bases and J by 5 bases, 16 bases remained unmatched. CDR3 nucleotide sequence: TGCAGCGCTGAGCCGGGACTAGCGCCCATCAGGGAGACCCAGTACTTC. This encodes CSAEPGLAPIRETQYF.

The rearrangement joins TRBV7-3 to TRBJ2-1, with D uncertain. Deletions cut 0 bases from V and 6 bases from J, with 6 bases between. The CDR3 has 13 residues. Germline CDR1 and CDR2: SGHTA and FQGTGA. Written as DNA, the CDR3 is TGTGCCAGCAGCTTAACTTCCGTCAATGAGCAGTTCTTC. This codes for CASSLTSVNEQFF.

V gene TRBV6-4 combines with J gene TRBJ1-5; tentatively, D is TRBD1 (6 bases). V lost 7 bases, J lost 3 bases, and 13 bases lay in between. Germline loops: CDR1 MRHNA, CDR2 SNTAGT. This CDR3 region has 14 residues. The CDR3 bases are TGTGCCAGCACTACACAGGGTTCCAATCAGCCCCAGCATTTT. Translating it yields CASTTQGSNQPQHF.

The chain recombines TRBV7-9 with TRBJ1-2, with 7 bases matching TRBD1. Germline CDR1 SEHNR, CDR2 FQNEAQ (reference sequence). V shed 1 base, J shed 0 bases, and the junction held 11 bases outside the gene matches. The CDR3 runs to 18 residues. For the CDR3, the DNA is TGTGCCAGCAGCTTAGACGGGACAGCTTGGGGAGCTAACTATGGCTACACCTTC. Translation: CASSLDGTAWGANYGYTF.

The chain is built from TRBV27 and TRBJ2-7; 7 nucleotides match TRBD2. After removal of 2 bases from V and 1 base from J, the junction contained 11 bases not matched to a gene. This CDR3 is 17 amino acids long. Germline assignment: CDR1 MNHEY and CDR2 SMNVEV (reference sequence). CDR3 in amino acids: CASSLGLGIAGSYEQYF. CDR3 DNA sequence: TGTGCCAGCAGTTTAGGACTTGGGATAGCGGGTTCCTACGAGCAGTACTTC.

This clone has more than one count but fewer than ten. The V call is TRBV30, the J call TRBJ2-1; D may be TRBD1 (5 bases). This CDR3 spans 12 amino acids. Germline CDR1 is GTSNPN and CDR2 is SVGIG (reference sequence). The germline V and J ends were trimmed by 1 base and 6 bases, with 7 bases remaining between them. The CDR3 DNA is TGTGCCTGGAGTGATCAGGGCAATGAGCAGTTCTTC. Encoded protein: CAWSDQGNEQFF.

This clone was counted once. This sequence joins TRBV2 and TRBJ1-4; 8 positions agree with TRBD1. V was clipped by 3 bases and J by 7 bases; unmatched bases: 10. The CDR3 is made up of 16 amino acids. Germline values: CDR1 SNHLY, CDR2 FYNNEI. The CDR3 DNA follows: TGTGCCAGCAGTGAGACAACAGGGGGAATAGGTGAAAAACTGTTTTTT. Encoded protein: CASSETTGGIGEKLFF. Based on the CDR3 plus reference TRBV2 and TRBJ1-4, the full variable domain is EPEVTQTPSHQVTQMGQEVILRCVPISNHLYFYWYRQILGQKVEFLVSFYNNEISEKSEIFDDQFSVERPDGSNFTLKIRSTKLEDSAMYFCASSETTGGIGEKLFFGSGTQLSVL.

V is TRBV5-1 and J is TRBJ2-2; 9 bases agree with TRBD2. This CDR3 is 16 amino acids long. The V gene end was trimmed by 1 base and the J gene end by 4 bases; junction bases not matched to a gene: 5. CDR1 and CDR2 from the germline V gene are SGHRS and YFSETQ. For the CDR3, the DNA is TGCGCCAGCAGCTTGCTGACGACTAGCGGCACCGGGGAGCTGTTTTTT. Translating gives CASSLLTTSGTGELFF.

This clone has just one count. J is TRBJ1-1 and V is TRBV2; no reliable D call. CDR1 SNHLY and CDR2 FYNNEI come from the germline V gene. V lost 5 bases to trimming and J lost 0 bases, with 10 bases between them. This CDR3 region has 14 residues. The CDR3 coding sequence is TGTGCCAGCAGTCCCCGGGGTATGAACACTGAAGCTTTCTTT. It specifies CASSPRGMNTEAFF. Combining the CDR3 with reference TRBV2 and TRBJ1-1 gives the whole variable domain EPEVTQTPSHQVTQMGQEVILRCVPISNHLYFYWYRQILGQKVEFLVSFYNNEISEKSEIFDDQFSVERPDGSNFTLKIRSTKLEDSAMYFCASSPRGMNTEAFFGQGTRLTVV.

The chain joins TRBV29-1 to TRBJ2-7; D possibly corresponds to TRBD1 (6 bases). Trimming removed 4 bases from V and 2 bases from J, with 15 bases in between. CDR3 length: 14 residues. The V gene's germline CDR1 is SQVTM and CDR2 ANQGSEA. The CDR3 spells CSVGDPRDTYEQYF. CDR3 sequence (DNA): TGCAGCGTTGGTGACCCCCGGGACACCTACGAGCAGTACTTC.

The rearrangement joins TRBV25-1 to TRBJ2-1; D is unclear. Per germline, CDR1 MGHDK and CDR2 SYGVNS. Trimming removed 3 bases from V and 1 base from J, with 4 bases in between. The CDR3 is 13 residues long. Here the CDR3 reads CASSDVSYNEQFF. The CDR3 region has the DNA TGTGCCAGCAGTGACGTTTCCTACAATGAGCAGTTCTTC.

This sequence joins TRBV6-5 and TRBJ2-2; TRBD1 might be the D (6 bases). Germline V gene data show CDR1 as MNHEY and CDR2 as SVGAGI. V lost 4 bases and J lost 4, with 13 bases in between. There are 15 residues in the CDR3. The CDR3 DNA is TGTGCCAGCAGTTCCGGACAGAGCCTCACCGGGGAGCTGTTTTTT. It encodes CASSSGQSLTGELFF.

The J gene is TRBJ2-3, the V gene TRBV18, with TRBD2 identical over 14 bases. The CDR3 runs to 16 residues. Trimming at V came to 2 bases and at J to 4 bases, leaving 2 bases not matched to a gene. The germline V gene encodes CDR1 KGHSH and CDR2 LQKENI. The CDR3 sequence is CASSPRLAGGSDTQYF. CDR3 nucleotides: TGTGCCAGCTCACCAAGACTAGCGGGAGGGTCAGATACGCAGTATTTT.

V gene TRBV5-4 combines with J gene TRBJ2-7; tentative D call: TRBD1 (9 bases). The CDR3 has 16 residues. CDR1 is SGHNT and CDR2 is YYREEE in the germline V gene (reference sequence). The ends were cut back, 4 bases at V and 3 bases at J, with 20 bases in the middle. CDR3 bases: TGTGCCAGCAGCCGGGGCGGGGGGACAGGGAACTACGAGCAGTACTTC. Its translation is CASSRGGGTGNYEQYF. Using reference TRBV5-4 and TRBJ2-7 for the parts outside the CDR3, the full variable domain is ETGVTQSPTHLIKTRGQQVTLRCSSQSGHNTVSWYQQALGQGPQFIFQYYREEENGRGNFPPRFSGLQFPNYSSELNVNALELDDSALYLCASSRGGGTGNYEQYFGPGTRLTVT.

This chain joins TRBV19 and TRBJ1-2; 8 nucleotides agree with TRBD1. The junction had 7 bases not matched to a gene; V was cut back by 7 bases and J by 0 bases. Germline V gives CDR1 LNHDA, CDR2 SQIVND (reference sequence). This CDR3 has 15 residues. CDR3 region: CASNNPGQANYGYTF. CDR3 nucleotides: TGTGCCAGTAATAATCCGGGACAGGCTAACTATGGCTACACCTTC.

The V gene is TRBV7-2, the J gene TRBJ2-7, with TRBD2 identical over 14 bases. Germline lookup yields CDR1 SGHTA and CDR2 FQGNSA. V lost 5 bases, J lost 7 bases, and 10 bases stayed unmatched. The CDR3 contains 16 residues. Here the CDR3 DNA reads TGTGCCAGCAGCACGGGACTAGCGGGGGCGAAATGGGAGCAGTACTTC. It is translated as CASSTGLAGAKWEQYF.

The chain couples TRBV27 to TRBJ2-7, with TRBD1 matching 7 bases. V lost 5 bases to trimming and J lost 3 bases; unmatched junction nucleotides: 13. Germline V gene sequence: CDR1 MNHEY, CDR2 SMNVEV (reference sequence). The CDR3 length is 16 residues. DNA for the CDR3: TGTGCCAGCAGTCGACTCAGGACAGGAAGGAGCTACGAGCAGTACTTC. This codes for CASSRLRTGRSYEQYF.

V gene TRBV5-4 combines with J gene TRBJ2-5; 9 bases are a match to TRBD2. Germline V lookup: CDR1 SGHNT, CDR2 YYREEE (reference sequence). The CDR3 consists of 15 residues. V lost 5 bases, J lost 1 base, and 6 bases stayed unmatched. The CDR3 reads CASRDPSGAQETQYF. The CDR3 nucleotides are TGTGCCAGCAGGGACCCTAGCGGGGCCCAAGAGACCCAGTACTTC.

The chain is built from TRBV29-1 and TRBJ2-7, with 8 bases lining up with TRBD2. With V trimmed by 1 base and J by 6 bases, 20 bases remained unmatched. The CDR3 has 18 residues. Germline CDR1 SQVTM, CDR2 ANQGSEA. The CDR3 is CSVEGGKGLAGGRGEQYF. The CDR3 coding sequence is TGCAGCGTTGAAGGCGGGAAAGGGCTAGCGGGCGGGAGAGGCGAGCAGTACTTC.

This chain joins TRBV27 and TRBJ1-5, with 12 positions matching TRBD1. V trimming: 5 bases; J trimming: 7 bases; junction bases outside the gene matches: 6. Per the germline V gene, CDR1 is MNHEY and CDR2 is SMNVEV (reference sequence). The CDR3 spans 15 residues. The CDR3 DNA follows: TGTGCCAGCAGTCCTGGGACAGGGGGCTGGCAGCCCCAGCATTTT. This gives the protein CASSPGTGGWQPQHF.

The J gene is TRBJ2-7, the V gene TRBV4-3, with 10 bases aligning to TRBD2. Germline V gene sequence: CDR1 LGHNA, CDR2 YSLEER. The ends lost 0 bases at V and 2 bases at J; junction bases unmatched: 7. The CDR3 totals 17 residues. The CDR3 DNA sequence: TGCGCCAGCAGCCAAGAACTCCTAGCGGGAGCCCCCTACGAGCAGTACTTC. Translation: CASSQELLAGAPYEQYF.